This entry concerns a single TCR beta chain. Its antigen remains unidentified. These data are taken from a study of beta chain features in type 1 diabetes. Study-level results: Type 1 diabetes patients showed a moderate but significant shortening of TCRB CDR3s in all four CD4+ subsets. Individuals with type 1 diabetes displayed fewer insertions and more deletions at VDJ junctions. The question of HLA type influencing TCRB rearrangement was one that remained unresolved here. Cells expressing TCR highly could be over-represented by cDNA sequencing.

Expressed TCRB transcripts were sequenced because the entire RNA isolate underwent reverse transcription. Here immunoSEQ multiplex PCR was the method, and the copy in TCRdb shows in-frame clones only, minus some. The sample carries hundreds of thousands of clones, roughly a sixth recorded once. With 2 bases removed from V and 3 bases from J, the gap between germline ends came to 19 bases. The germline V gene has CDR1 LNHDA and CDR2 SQIVND (reference sequence). The CDR3 is 17 residues long. Sequencing input: naive CD4+ T cells from blood. This chain joins TRBV19 and TRBJ2-5; D might be TRBD2 (5 bases). This clonotype originated in a man aged 18 to 30 in good health. CDR3 nucleotides: TGTGCCAGTAGTATACCCCACGTCGGCGGGCCGAAAGAGACCCAGTACTTC. Residues: CASSIPHVGGPKETQYF.